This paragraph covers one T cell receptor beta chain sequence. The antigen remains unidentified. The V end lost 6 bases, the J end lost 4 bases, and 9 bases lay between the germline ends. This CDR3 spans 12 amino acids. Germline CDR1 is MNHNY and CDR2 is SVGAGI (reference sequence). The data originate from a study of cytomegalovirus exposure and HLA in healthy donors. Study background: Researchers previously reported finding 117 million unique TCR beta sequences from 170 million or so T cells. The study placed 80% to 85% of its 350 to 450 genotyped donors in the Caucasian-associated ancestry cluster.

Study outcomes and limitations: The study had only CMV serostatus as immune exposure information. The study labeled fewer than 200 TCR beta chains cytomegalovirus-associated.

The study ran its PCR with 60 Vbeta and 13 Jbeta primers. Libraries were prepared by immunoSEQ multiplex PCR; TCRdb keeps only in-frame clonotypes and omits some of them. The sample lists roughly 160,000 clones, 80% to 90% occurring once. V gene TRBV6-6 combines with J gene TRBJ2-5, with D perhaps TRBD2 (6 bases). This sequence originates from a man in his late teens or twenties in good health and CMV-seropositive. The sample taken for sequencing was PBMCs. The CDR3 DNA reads TGTGCCAGCAGGCGGGGCCGAGAGACCCAGTACTTC. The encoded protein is CASRRGRETQYF.